This TCR beta chain was recorded in a study of response to subunit inactivated influenza vaccine. The length of the CDR3 is 13 residues. V gave up 1 base and J gave up 0 bases, with 3 bases separating them. TCRdb re-derived calls from the RT-PCR reads in MiXCR, one entry per CDR3 protein. The data show 150,000 to 200,000 distinct CDR3 sequences, about 12% seen once. This clonotype was counted ten times or more. These data also featured in a second study, about T cells expressing NK-cell markers. That study adds: 5'RACE template switching with UMIs produced the TCR beta cDNA.

This chain joins TRBV12-3 or TRBV12-4 and TRBJ1-1; no reliable D call. This TCR derives from a man aged 50-59 years who received an inactivated influenza vaccine. This specimen consisted of CD8+ T cells sorted from PBMCs, obtained 11 to 12 days after vaccination. This CDR3 is CASSLGLNTEAFF. In DNA form, the CDR3 reads TGTGCCAGCAGTTTAGGTTTGAACACTGAAGCTTTCTTT.